This TCR beta chain was captured by sequencing in a study of blood T cell repertoires in COVID-19 (dated by TCRdb to 2018 to 2020). About the investigation overall: Samples from collaborators originated in the United States, Italy and Spain and spanned both the acute and convalescent phases of COVID-19. The prospective study material was composed of cDNA or gDNA derived from T cells, B-cell-depleted T cells, or PBMCs. Subjects who had been exposed to COVID-19, were actively infected with it, or had recovered from it provided the deeply sampled blood TCRbeta repertoires that made up the dataset. The repertoires were released in a freely available public database intended as a resource for research on the immune response to SARS-CoV-2. Samples were obtained from the ongoing ImmuneRACE study (first 160 participants) and from 950 to 1,500 subjects provided by 6 global collaborators. Sample metadata almost always included a de-identified subject ID, COVID-19 status, age in years and sex. HLA class I and class II types, where available, came from metadata supplied by the sample provider rather than from assay-based typing. What the research found in general, with its limitations: Clinical and demographic metadata were provided uncurated, with the amount varying by source and participant.

Relative to germline, V is 2 bases shorter and J is 7 bases shorter, with 14 bases between their ends. CDR1 is given as SEHNR and CDR2 as FQNEAQ, both from the germline V gene (reference sequence). The CDR3 starts with the cysteine, ends with the phenylalanine, and has 14 residues. Of the read, only the CDR3 DNA is kept; its 42 bases are in frame from base 1. The table lists this clone with a few counts. The target of this receptor is not known. Within one base of it there is no much larger clone, and no base qualities were kept. The immunoSEQ Assay, a bias-controlled multiplex PCR, was used to amplify TCRbeta CDR3 regions from genomic DNA. As for how the authors treated the data: The number of nucleated cells in each sample was estimated from the amplification of reference gene primers within the assay. Sequence reads were collapsed and filtered to measure the absolute abundance of every unique TCRbeta CDR3 rearrangement. For each sample, productive Simpson clonality was calculated by taking the square root of Simpson's diversity index across productive rearrangements. Drawn from immuneACCESS, this table holds only the in-frame rearrangements with V and J called that TCRdb kept. Clones are partly lost; checked studies trace under half to an unresolved V gene and leave the rest unexplained. The DNA gave D and trimming, while V, J and clone size come from that table. Across this sample there are approximately 140,000 clones, with over 80% seen only once. The top ten hold about 3.1% of the sample.

Whole blood was collected in K2EDTA tubes by collaborating institutions according to the institutions' own protocols. Collaborator samples were shipped for TCRbeta analysis as frozen whole blood, isolated PBMCs, or DNA extracted from either sample type. The rearrangement joined TRBV7-9 to TRBJ1-2, and TRBD1 may be the D gene, going by 5 matching bases. This clonotype was obtained from a woman between 40 and 55 years old with active or convalescent COVID-19. Sequences were obtained from peripheral blood. The CDR3 has the sequence CASSLITGSTGYTF. The bases are TGTGCCAGCAGCTTAATAACAGGATCGACTGGCTACACCTTC.